The 31 T cell receptor beta chains in this list originate from one sample, sequenced in a study of CD8 T cells in ankylosing spondylitis. TCRdb re-derived calls from the 5' RACE reads in MiXCR, one entry per CDR3 protein. The data show approximately 150,000 distinct CDR3 sequences, about 32% seen once. Material for sequencing was synovial fluid, either unsorted or a sorted T cell fraction (not recorded which). Receptor source: a male donor with ankylosing spondylitis.

V gene TRBV20-1 combines with J gene TRBJ1-2, with 7 bases aligning to TRBD1. The CDR3 loop spans 13 amino acids. J gave up 8 bases and V 3 bases, and 9 bases lay outside the gene matches. CDR1 DFQATT and CDR2 SNEGSKA come from the germline V gene (reference sequence). Here the CDR3 reads CSASRQGVSGYTF. The CDR3 DNA sequence: TGCAGTGCTAGCCGGCAGGGGGTTAGCGGCTACACCTTC.

This chain links TRBV4-1 with TRBJ1-6; no definite D call. Trimming removed 0 bases at V and 10 bases at J, with 13 bases between. The CDR3 spans 15 residues. Per germline, CDR1 MGHRA and CDR2 YSYEKL. The CDR3 reads CASSQEGYAGSPLHF. The CDR3 nucleotides read TGCGCCAGCAGCCAAGAGGGGTACGCGGGATCACCCCTCCACTTT.

This clonotype was observed a handful of times. The chain carries TRBV12-3 or TRBV12-4 and TRBJ2-4, with 7 bases identical to TRBD1. The length of the CDR3 is 14 residues. V gave up 1 base and J gave up 6 bases; unmatched junction bases: 3. CDR3 region: CASSLGQGVNIQYF. The CDR3 DNA sequence: TGTGCCAGCAGTTTAGGGCAGGGGGTAAACATTCAGTACTTC.

This clonotype has more than one count but fewer than ten. The chain couples TRBV18 to TRBJ2-7; TRBD2 agrees at 8 bases. Germline V gives CDR1 KGHSH, CDR2 LQKENI. The V gene end was trimmed by 0 bases and the J gene end by 3 bases; junction bases not matched to a gene: 4. This CDR3 comprises 15 residues. CDR3 nucleotide sequence: TGTGCCAGCTCACCACCGGGACTAGTCGACTACGAGCAGTACTTC. It translates to CASSPPGLVDYEQYF.

There are many counts of this clonotype. The CDR3 here is CASSQDRAGPFYEQYF. CDR3 coding DNA: TGCGCCAGCAGCCAAGATAGAGCGGGCCCATTCTACGAGCAGTACTTC. The genes are TRBV4-3 and TRBJ2-7, with D possibly TRBD2 on 6 matching bases. Per the germline V gene, CDR1 is LGHNA and CDR2 is YSLEER. Trimming left V 0 bases short and J 3 bases short, with 15 bases between. The CDR3 length is 16 residues.

This clonotype was detected ten times or more. The chain combines TRBV5-4 with TRBJ2-3; possibly TRBD2 for D (5 bases). Trimming cost V 4 bases and J 0 bases, with 15 bases left between them. Germline CDR1 is SGHNT and CDR2 is YYREEE (reference sequence). The CDR3 has 16 residues. The CDR3 bases are TGTGCCAGCAGCCGGGGAGCATCCCGAAGCACAGATACGCAGTATTTT. This translates into CASSRGASRSTDTQYF.

The V and J genes are TRBV5-4 and TRBJ2-3; 10 nucleotides match TRBD2. Germline loops: CDR1 SGHNT, CDR2 YYREEE (reference sequence). Trimming took 3 bases from V and 4 from J; bases not matched to a gene: 8. The CDR3 contains 16 residues. In DNA form, the CDR3 reads TGTGCCAGCAGCTACGGCACCGGGACTAGCGCAGATACGCAGTATTTT. The encoded protein is CASSYGTGTSADTQYF.

The chain carries TRBV2 and TRBJ2-2; D unresolved. The CDR3 is 16 amino acids. V shed 0 bases and J shed 7 bases, with 15 bases lying between them. Looked up from germline, CDR1 is SNHLY and CDR2 is FYNNEI. The DNA of the CDR3 is TGTGCCAGCAGTGAAGCGCTCATTCGGCCCGTCGGGGAGCTGTTTTTT. Residues: CASSEALIRPVGELFF. Filled out from reference TRBV2 and TRBJ2-2, the complete variable domain reads EPEVTQTPSHQVTQMGQEVILRCVPISNHLYFYWYRQILGQKVEFLVSFYNNEISEKSEIFDDQFSVERPDGSNFTLKIRSTKLEDSAMYFCASSEALIRPVGELFFGEGSRLTVL.

J is TRBJ2-7 and V is TRBV7-2, with 14 positions matching TRBD2. The CDR3 contains 15 residues. The trim removed 5 bases at V and 6 bases at J, leaving 6 bases unmatched. CDR1 and CDR2 from the germline V gene are SGHTA and FQGNSA. Written as DNA, the CDR3 is TGTGCCAGCAGCACTGGACTAGCGGGAGGTACCGAGCAGTACTTC. This codes for CASSTGLAGGTEQYF.

This clonotype has just a few counts. The chain uses TRBV12-3 or TRBV12-4 and TRBJ2-3; D is perhaps TRBD2 (6 bases). This CDR3 is 15 amino acids long. V lost 0 bases and J 4 bases, leaving 11 bases between the germline ends. CDR3 nucleotides: TGTGCCAGCAGTTTAGCGGGGGGTTGGGCAGATACGCAGTATTTT. Translated, it gives CASSLAGGWADTQYF.

V is TRBV5-1 and J is TRBJ1-4; TRBD1 might be the D (5 bases). The germline gives CDR1 SGHRS, CDR2 YFSETQ. The CDR3 runs 15 residues. V lost 3 bases, J lost 5 bases, and 14 bases lay in between. The CDR3 DNA sequence: TGCGCCAGCAGCTGGGCCTGGGGGATAAATGAAAAACTGTTTTTT. Its translation is CASSWAWGINEKLFF.

This clonotype showed up just once. The gene calls are TRBV4-2 and TRBJ2-1, with 10 bases fitting TRBD2. The CDR3 totals 18 residues. Germline CDR1 and CDR2: LGHNA and YNFKEQ. J gave up 5 bases and V 3 bases, and 13 bases lay outside the gene matches. The CDR3 protein is CASSQVSAKLAGHNEQFF. CDR3 nucleotide sequence: TGTGCCAGCAGCCAGGTATCCGCCAAACTAGCGGGACACAATGAGCAGTTCTTC.

This clonotype was counted between two and nine times. The chain joins TRBV5-6 to TRBJ1-1, with D unresolved. Per germline, CDR1 SGHDT and CDR2 YYEEEE. The V gene lost 6 bases and the J gene lost 3 bases, with 12 bases spanning the gap. This CDR3 contains 13 residues. CDR3 protein: CASTVRRDTEAFF. The CDR3 DNA sequence: TGTGCCAGCACCGTCCGAAGGGACACTGAAGCTTTCTTT. The full variable domain, with the rest looked up from reference TRBV5-6 and TRBJ1-1, is DAGVTQSPTHLIKTRGQQVTLRCSPKSGHDTVSWYQQALGQGPQFIFQYYEEEERQRGNFPDRFSGHQFPNYSSELNVNALLLGDSALYLCASTVRRDTEAFFGQGTRLTVV.

The genes are TRBV20-1 and TRBJ2-4; no clear D. Trimming shortened V by 6 bases and J by 8 bases, and 20 bases separated the two germline ends. Per the germline V gene, CDR1 is DFQATT and CDR2 is SNEGSKA (reference sequence). This CDR3 spans 14 amino acids. The CDR3 protein is CSAPNPALRDIQYF. CDR3 bases: TGCAGTGCCCCAAACCCCGCCCTACGGGACATTCAGTACTTC.

The V call is TRBV24-1, the J call TRBJ1-5; D remains ambiguous. V shed 3 bases and J shed 3 bases, with 11 bases lying between them. In germline, CDR1 is KGHDR, CDR2 SFDVKD. The CDR3 extends over 15 amino acids. The CDR3 DNA reads TGTGCCACCAGTGATGGGCCCGCTAACAATCAGCCCCAGCATTTT. Translating it yields CATSDGPANNQPQHF.

The chain combines TRBV20-1 with TRBJ1-1; D is unclear. V was cut by 6 bases and J by 5 bases, with 16 bases left in between. The CDR3 loop spans 13 amino acids. The V gene's germline CDR1 is DFQATT and CDR2 SNEGSKA (reference sequence). CDR3 DNA: TGCAGTGCCTCCGAAGGGAGCAGGACTGAAGCTTTCTTT. Protein: CSASEGSRTEAFF.

The chain carries TRBV5-6 and TRBJ2-2, with 7 bases matching TRBD1. The CDR3 runs to 16 residues. CDR1 SGHDT and CDR2 YYEEEE come from the germline V gene. The V and J ends lost 4 bases and 3 bases, in that order; junction bases with no gene match: 9. The CDR3 here is CASSIRTGAYTGELFF. As DNA, the CDR3 is TGTGCCAGCAGCATTCGGACAGGAGCCTACACCGGGGAGCTGTTTTTT.

This clonotype was counted between two and nine times. V is TRBV12-3 or TRBV12-4 and J is TRBJ2-2; D unresolved. This CDR3 has 14 residues. V lost 5 bases, J lost 1 base, and 8 bases lay in between. The CDR3 nucleotides read TGTGCCAGCAGTCCGGATTTGAACACCGGGGAGCTGTTTTTT. The encoded protein is CASSPDLNTGELFF.

The sample holds many counts of this clonotype. The chain joins TRBV3-1 to TRBJ2-2; D is unclear. The V and J ends lost 2 bases and 7 bases respectively, with 2 bases between them. The CDR3 spans 11 residues. Germline V gene data show CDR1 as LGHDT and CDR2 as YNNKEL (reference sequence). DNA for the CDR3: TGTGCCAGCAGCCAAATCGGGGAGCTGTTTTTT. Amino acid sequence: CASSQIGELFF.

In this sample, this clonotype turned up many times. V usage is TRBV20-1 and J usage is TRBJ1-5; 9 bases line up with TRBD1. The ends lost 5 bases at V and 2 bases at J; junction bases unmatched: 1. The length of the CDR3 is 13 residues. Germline V gene sequence: CDR1 DFQATT, CDR2 SNEGSKA (reference sequence). CDR3 coding DNA: TGCAGTGCTTGGACAGGGGGCAATCAGCCCCAGCATTTT. This translates into CSAWTGGNQPQHF.

The CDR3 spells CASSYLGKPPATGRRTEAFF. The CDR3 bases are TGTGCCAGCAGCTACTTGGGTAAACCACCGGCCACCGGAAGGCGAACTGAAGCTTTCTTT. This chain joins TRBV3-1 and TRBJ1-1; no clear D gene. Germline-derived CDR1 and CDR2 are LGHDT and YNNKEL (reference sequence). Trimming shortened V by 5 bases and J by 5 bases, and 33 bases separated the two germline ends. The CDR3 consists of 20 residues.

This clonotype was counted a few times. The chain's CDR3 is CASTSGPKYGYTF. CDR3 DNA sequence: TGTGCCAGCACCTCGGGACCGAAATATGGCTACACCTTC. This sequence joins TRBV28 and TRBJ1-2; TRBD1 might be the D (5 bases). Deletions cut 7 bases from V and 5 bases from J, with 14 bases between. The CDR3 covers 13 residues. The germline CDR1 and CDR2 sequences are MDHEN and SYDVKM.

The rearrangement uses TRBV20-1 and TRBJ2-1; TRBD2 aligns across 10 bases. The CDR3 covers 19 residues. The junction had 11 bases not matched to a gene; V was cut back by 0 bases and J by 0 bases. The germline CDR1 and CDR2 sequences are DFQATT and SNEGSKA (reference sequence). CDR3 bases: TGCAGTGCTAGAGATCAAGGTAGCGGGGGGCTTTACTCCTACAATGAGCAGTTCTTC. The encoded protein is CSARDQGSGGLYSYNEQFF.

This clonotype was recorded once. CDR3 in amino acids: CASSYSGSRGNTIYF. CDR3 nucleotide sequence: TGTGCCAGCAGTTACTCTGGCAGTCGAGGAAACACCATATATTTT. This sequence joins TRBV6-5 and TRBJ1-3; D not resolved. The germline CDR1 and CDR2 sequences are MNHEY and SVGAGI. V lost 0 bases and J lost 4, with 10 bases in between. There are 15 residues in the CDR3.

The chain couples TRBV6-1 to TRBJ2-3; 10 bases fit TRBD2. The junction had 4 bases not matched to a gene; V was cut back by 6 bases and J by 1 base. The germline gives CDR1 MNHNS, CDR2 SASEGT. The CDR3 has 15 amino acids. The CDR3 DNA reads as TGTGCCAGCAGATCTGGACTAGCGGGCACAGATACGCAGTATTTT. Translated: CASRSGLAGTDTQYF.

The rearrangement joins TRBV2 to TRBJ1-2; D is ambiguous. The length of the CDR3 is 15 residues. Germline V gene data show CDR1 as SNHLY and CDR2 as FYNNEI. V lost 7 bases to trimming and J lost 0 bases, with 15 bases between them. Here the CDR3 DNA reads TGTGCCAGCAAGACGGCAGGCCAAGCTAACTATGGCTACACCTTC. It codes for CASKTAGQANYGYTF.

This rearrangement joins TRBV5-1 to TRBJ1-1; D perhaps matches TRBD1 (5 bases). V lost 3 bases to trimming and J lost 3 bases, with 27 bases between them. From germline, CDR1 is SGHRS and CDR2 YFSETQ. CDR3 length: 19 amino acids. The CDR3 loop is CASSSYPWGSLVSDTEAFF. The DNA for the CDR3 is TGCGCCAGCAGCTCCTACCCTTGGGGGTCCCTGGTGTCGGACACTGAAGCTTTCTTT.

The table lists this clonotype with many counts. This sequence joins TRBV5-2 and TRBJ2-1; the D call of TRBD2 is as the table states it, not checked on the DNA. TRBV5-2 is an annotated pseudogene. The CDR3 is made up of 22 amino acids. CDR3 nucleotide sequence: TGTGCCAGTCAATCAACTCCCGGGACTAGCGGGAGAAACTTAGAATCCTACAATGAGCAGTTCTTC. It codes for CASQSTPGTSGRNLESYNEQFF.

This chain connects TRBV12-3 or TRBV12-4 to TRBJ1-2, with a tentative D call TRBD1 (5 bases). Trimming took off 2 bases at V and 3 bases at J, with 10 bases between the two ends. This CDR3 comprises 14 residues. CDR3 loop: CASSLMGRDYGYTF. The CDR3 DNA reads as TGTGCCAGCAGTTTAATGGGCAGGGACTATGGCTACACCTTC.

The chain carries TRBV6-4 and TRBJ1-5, with D maybe TRBD1 (6 bases). Germline loops: CDR1 MRHNA, CDR2 SNTAGT. The CDR3 extends over 15 amino acids. V lost 4 bases to trimming and J lost 4 bases, with 14 bases between them. The CDR3 DNA follows: TGTGCCAGCAGTGGCCCGGGGGCTAAGAATCAGCCCCAGCATTTT. Translation: CASSGPGAKNQPQHF.

The CDR3 reads CASSSSGGLETQYF. The CDR3, as DNA: TGTGCCAGCAGCTCCTCGGGGGGTTTAGAGACCCAGTACTTC. J is TRBJ2-5 and V is TRBV9; the match to TRBD2 covers 7 bases. V lost 4 bases to trimming and J lost 4 bases; unmatched junction nucleotides: 7. Germline values: CDR1 SGDLS, CDR2 YYNGEE. The CDR3 spans 14 residues.